The text below deals with one TCR beta chain. The germline V gene has CDR1 MGHRA and CDR2 YSYEKL. V was shortened by 4 bases and J by 0 bases, with 18 bases between the two germline ends. The CDR3 is 17 amino acids. The sample is drawn from a study of shared T cell receptors in the human thymus. Clones were sequenced by immunoSEQ multiplex PCR, and TCRdb holds only the in-frame ones, with some missing. The table lists approximately 760,000 clones, 70% to 90% of them singletons, with about 0.0098% in the top ten. The sample also formed part of further work on human thymus T cells.

V gene TRBV4-1 combines with J gene TRBJ1-1; a weak D match, TRBD1 (6 bases). Sequenced input: thymocytes. This clonotype was sampled from a girl in the first two years of life with a congenital heart defect. The CDR3 DNA sequence: TGCGCCAGCAGCCTGGGGGCAGGGGATGCCATGAACACTGAAGCTTTCTTT. This gives the protein CASSLGAGDAMNTEAFF.